Below, 17 T cell receptor beta chains from the same sample are listed, as sequenced in a study of T-cell memory formation after mild COVID-19. MiXCR was run by TCRdb on the 5' RACE reads, yielding one entry per CDR3 protein. The top ten hold about 13% of the sample, which has hundreds of thousands of distinct CDR3 sequences, 28% seen once. Sequenced material: PBMCs or a T cell subset sorted from them (not recorded which). These receptor sequences come from an adult woman who had mild COVID-19 (a few samples of this study predate the infection). Cell type and time point are not known.

This clonotype was counted between two and nine times. The chain carries TRBV3-1 and TRBJ1-1; no reliable D call. CDR1 and CDR2 (germline): LGHDT, YNNKEL (reference sequence). V was clipped by 1 base and J by 4 bases, with 4 bases between them. This CDR3 spans 12 amino acids. CDR3 residues: CASSQVSTEAFF. CDR3 nucleotide sequence: TGTGCCAGCAGCCAAGTTTCCACTGAAGCTTTCTTT. The full variable domain, its missing parts supplied by reference TRBV3-1 and TRBJ1-1, is DTAVSQTPKYLVTQMGNDKSIKCEQNLGHDTMYWYKQDSKKFLKIMFSYNNKELIINETVPNRFSPKSPDKAHLNLHINSLELGDSAVYFCASSQVSTEAFFGQGTRLTVV.

The chain couples TRBV7-8 to TRBJ2-3; the D is unclear. The CDR3 covers 14 residues. Trimming took 4 bases from V and 1 from J, leaving 9 bases between them. Germline V CDR1 and CDR2: SGHVS, FQNEAQ. CDR3 sequence: CASSSPDGTDTQYF. CDR3 in DNA: TGTGCCAGCAGCTCCCCGGACGGCACAGATACGCAGTATTTT.

This sequence joins TRBV5-6 and TRBJ2-5; 10 nucleotides align to TRBD2. Germline CDR1 and CDR2: SGHDT and YYEEEE. The CDR3 consists of 17 residues. Losses at the gene ends were 2 bases for V and 4 bases for J; bases not matched to a gene: 11. The DNA for the CDR3 is TGTGCCAGCAGCTTCGTCCAGGGGACTAGCGCCGGAGAGACCCAGTACTTC. This codes for CASSFVQGTSAGETQYF. The variable domain in full, with the rest retrieved from reference TRBV5-6 and TRBJ2-5, is DAGVTQSPTHLIKTRGQQVTLRCSPKSGHDTVSWYQQALGQGPQFIFQYYEEEERQRGNFPDRFSGHQFPNYSSELNVNALLLGDSALYLCASSFVQGTSAGETQYFGPGTRLLVL.

In its sample, this clonotype was seen a few times. The V gene is TRBV2, the J gene TRBJ2-1; no clear D gene. The CDR3 totals 15 residues. The V end was cut by 3 bases, the J end by 2 bases, with 11 bases between. CDR1 is SNHLY, CDR2 FYNNEI, per germline. This CDR3 is CASSDLGSTYNEQFF. The DNA for the CDR3 is TGTGCCAGCAGTGATCTCGGGTCAACCTACAATGAGCAGTTCTTC.

This chain connects TRBV6-1 to TRBJ1-6; D ambiguous. The CDR3 totals 13 residues. Germline V gene data show CDR1 as MNHNS and CDR2 as SASEGT. Trimming took off 6 bases at V and 6 bases at J, with 9 bases between the two ends. The CDR3 nucleotides read TGTGCCAGCAGGCAGGTGGCTAATTCACCCCTCCACTTT. Encoded protein: CASRQVANSPLHF.

The rearrangement joins TRBV24-1 to TRBJ2-5; D is undetermined. The germline V gene encodes CDR1 KGHDR and CDR2 SFDVKD. V shed 2 bases and J shed 6 bases, with 9 bases lying between them. There are 13 residues in the CDR3. In DNA, the CDR3 is TGTGCCACCAGTGATTCAGGCACAAAGACCCAGTACTTC. Amino acids: CATSDSGTKTQYF.

In its sample, this clonotype was seen a few times. The J gene is TRBJ1-4, the V gene TRBV27; maybe TRBD1 (5 bases). CDR1 is MNHEY and CDR2 is SMNVEV in the germline V gene (reference sequence). The ends were cut back, 8 bases at V and 0 bases at J, with 16 bases in the middle. This CDR3 contains 16 residues. Here the CDR3 DNA reads TGTGCCAGCTCCCCGGCCAGGGACCCAACTAATGAAAAACTGTTTTTT. This codes for CASSPARDPTNEKLFF.

A few counts support this clonotype. The rearrangement joins TRBV5-1 to TRBJ2-7; D perhaps matches TRBD2 (6 bases). Germline V gene data show CDR1 as SGHRS and CDR2 as YFSETQ. The V gene lost 2 bases and the J gene lost 2 bases, with 11 bases spanning the gap. The CDR3 length is 14 residues. CDR3: CASSLSRDAYEQYF. CDR3 nucleotides: TGCGCCAGCAGCTTATCGCGGGATGCCTACGAGCAGTACTTC.

This clonotype was found a few times. V is TRBV27 and J is TRBJ2-3; D is unclear. The V gene's germline CDR1 is MNHEY and CDR2 SMNVEV (reference sequence). The CDR3 is 16 amino acids. Trimming stripped 0 bases from V and 1 base from J, with 11 bases between. CDR3 in DNA: TGTGCCAGCAGTTTATCGTACCGCGCAGGCACAGATACGCAGTATTTT. This codes for CASSLSYRAGTDTQYF.

This chain links TRBV14 with TRBJ1-2; D is possibly TRBD1 (5 bases). This CDR3 contains 15 residues. V lost 1 base and J 3 bases, leaving 12 bases between the germline ends. Per germline, CDR1 SGHDN and CDR2 FVKESK. Written as DNA, the CDR3 is TGTGCCAGCAGCCAAGGACAGACGCTATACTATGGCTACACCTTC. The encoded protein is CASSQGQTLYYGYTF. The full variable domain, its missing parts supplied by reference TRBV14 and TRBJ1-2, is EAGVTQFPSHSVIEKGQTVTLRCDPISGHDNLYWYRRVMGKEIKFLLHFVKESKQDESGMPNNRFLAERTGGTYSTLKVQPAELEDSGVYFCASSQGQTLYYGYTFGSGTRLTVV.

The DNA of the CDR3 is TGCAGTGCTAGAGATGGGACGGAGACTGAAGCTTTCTTT. Residues: CSARDGTETEAFF. The chain uses TRBV20-1 and TRBJ1-1, with a tentative D call TRBD1 (5 bases). V was pared by 0 bases and J by 5 bases, with 10 bases between. The CDR3 sequence is 13 residues long. Germline V gene sequence: CDR1 DFQATT, CDR2 SNEGSKA (reference sequence).

There are a few counts of this clonotype. The J gene is TRBJ1-2, the V gene TRBV3-1, with D hard to call. V lost 0 bases and J lost 5, with 10 bases in between. CDR3 length equals 14 residues. Germline values: CDR1 LGHDT, CDR2 YNNKEL (reference sequence). For the CDR3, the DNA is TGTGCCAGCAGCCAAGATGAGATATTATATGGCTACACCTTC. Amino acids: CASSQDEILYGYTF.

This chain uses TRBV29-1 with TRBJ2-7, with 8 positions matching TRBD1. The CDR3 is made up of 12 amino acids. Germline lookup yields CDR1 SQVTM and CDR2 ANQGSEA. Trimming at V came to 4 bases and at J to 2 bases, leaving 1 base not matched to a gene. The CDR3 loop is CSVVGQAYEQYF. Written as DNA, the CDR3 is TGCAGCGTTGTGGGACAGGCCTACGAGCAGTACTTC.

The V and J genes are TRBV5-1 and TRBJ2-2; TRBD1 matches 8 bases. Germline trimming cut 1 base from V and 2 bases from J; bases unmatched to any gene: 4. The CDR3 runs to 16 residues. Germline V gene lookup returns CDR1 SGHRS and CDR2 YFSETQ. The CDR3 nucleotides read TGCGCCAGCAGCTTGATGACAGGGGTCAACACCGGGGAGCTGTTTTTT. As protein: CASSLMTGVNTGELFF.

The gene calls are TRBV30 and TRBJ1-2; D may be TRBD1 (6 bases). Trimming removed 2 bases at V and 5 bases at J, with 9 bases between. Germline loops: CDR1 GTSNPN, CDR2 SVGIG (reference sequence). The CDR3 covers 12 residues. CDR3 nucleotides: TGTGCCTGGAGTCAGGGGATTTATGGCTACACCTTC. This gives the protein CAWSQGIYGYTF.

The rearrangement joins TRBV5-1 to TRBJ2-7, with D possibly matching TRBD2 (6 bases). The CDR3 has 15 residues. V was clipped by 0 bases and J by 2 bases, with 12 bases between them. Germline V CDR1 and CDR2: SGHRS, YFSETQ. CDR3 coding DNA: TGCGCCAGCAGCTTGGTTTCTAGCGCTACCTACGAGCAGTACTTC. Protein: CASSLVSSATYEQYF. The full variable domain, in which reference TRBV5-1 and TRBJ2-7 provide the parts outside the CDR3, is KAGVTQTPRYLIKTRGQQVTLSCSPISGHRSVSWYQQTPGQGLQFLFEYFSETQRNKGNFPGRFSGRQFSNSRSEMNVSTLELGDSALYLCASSLVSSATYEQYFGPGTRLTVT.

The table lists this clonotype with a few counts. The gene calls are TRBV5-1 and TRBJ2-3; TRBD1 aligns across 7 bases. Looked up from germline, CDR1 is SGHRS and CDR2 is YFSETQ. The trim removed 4 bases at V and 1 base at J, leaving 9 bases unmatched. The CDR3 contains 16 residues. This CDR3 is CASSPFNRGGTDTQYF. CDR3 nucleotides: TGCGCCAGCAGCCCGTTCAACAGGGGAGGCACAGATACGCAGTATTTT.